This T cell receptor beta chain is from a study of OX40 agonist ivuxolimab in advanced cancers. On this clone: Its antigen remains unknown.

Clones were sequenced by immunoSEQ multiplex PCR, and TCRdb holds only the in-frame ones, with some missing. This repertoire shows tens of thousands of clones, about nine tenths found once; its top ten account for less than 0.6%. With V trimmed by 8 bases and J by 2 bases, 3 bases remained unmatched. The CDR3 spans 14 residues. The V gene's germline CDR1 is MDHEN and CDR2 SYDVKM. Whole-study results and caveats: Clonal expansion from baseline to week 6 occurred in both CD4+ and CD8+ T cells.

This clonotype originated in an adult with an advanced solid tumor such as melanoma, head and neck, liver or kidney cancer. Sequenced here: CD4+ or CD8+ T cells sorted from blood, sampled in a trial of the OX40 agonist ivuxolimab. The chain carries TRBV28 and TRBJ2-1; 10 positions match TRBD2. The CDR3 DNA sequence: TGTGCCAGCCTCGGACTAGCGGCCTACAATGAGCAGTTCTTC. Translation gives CASLGLAAYNEQFF.